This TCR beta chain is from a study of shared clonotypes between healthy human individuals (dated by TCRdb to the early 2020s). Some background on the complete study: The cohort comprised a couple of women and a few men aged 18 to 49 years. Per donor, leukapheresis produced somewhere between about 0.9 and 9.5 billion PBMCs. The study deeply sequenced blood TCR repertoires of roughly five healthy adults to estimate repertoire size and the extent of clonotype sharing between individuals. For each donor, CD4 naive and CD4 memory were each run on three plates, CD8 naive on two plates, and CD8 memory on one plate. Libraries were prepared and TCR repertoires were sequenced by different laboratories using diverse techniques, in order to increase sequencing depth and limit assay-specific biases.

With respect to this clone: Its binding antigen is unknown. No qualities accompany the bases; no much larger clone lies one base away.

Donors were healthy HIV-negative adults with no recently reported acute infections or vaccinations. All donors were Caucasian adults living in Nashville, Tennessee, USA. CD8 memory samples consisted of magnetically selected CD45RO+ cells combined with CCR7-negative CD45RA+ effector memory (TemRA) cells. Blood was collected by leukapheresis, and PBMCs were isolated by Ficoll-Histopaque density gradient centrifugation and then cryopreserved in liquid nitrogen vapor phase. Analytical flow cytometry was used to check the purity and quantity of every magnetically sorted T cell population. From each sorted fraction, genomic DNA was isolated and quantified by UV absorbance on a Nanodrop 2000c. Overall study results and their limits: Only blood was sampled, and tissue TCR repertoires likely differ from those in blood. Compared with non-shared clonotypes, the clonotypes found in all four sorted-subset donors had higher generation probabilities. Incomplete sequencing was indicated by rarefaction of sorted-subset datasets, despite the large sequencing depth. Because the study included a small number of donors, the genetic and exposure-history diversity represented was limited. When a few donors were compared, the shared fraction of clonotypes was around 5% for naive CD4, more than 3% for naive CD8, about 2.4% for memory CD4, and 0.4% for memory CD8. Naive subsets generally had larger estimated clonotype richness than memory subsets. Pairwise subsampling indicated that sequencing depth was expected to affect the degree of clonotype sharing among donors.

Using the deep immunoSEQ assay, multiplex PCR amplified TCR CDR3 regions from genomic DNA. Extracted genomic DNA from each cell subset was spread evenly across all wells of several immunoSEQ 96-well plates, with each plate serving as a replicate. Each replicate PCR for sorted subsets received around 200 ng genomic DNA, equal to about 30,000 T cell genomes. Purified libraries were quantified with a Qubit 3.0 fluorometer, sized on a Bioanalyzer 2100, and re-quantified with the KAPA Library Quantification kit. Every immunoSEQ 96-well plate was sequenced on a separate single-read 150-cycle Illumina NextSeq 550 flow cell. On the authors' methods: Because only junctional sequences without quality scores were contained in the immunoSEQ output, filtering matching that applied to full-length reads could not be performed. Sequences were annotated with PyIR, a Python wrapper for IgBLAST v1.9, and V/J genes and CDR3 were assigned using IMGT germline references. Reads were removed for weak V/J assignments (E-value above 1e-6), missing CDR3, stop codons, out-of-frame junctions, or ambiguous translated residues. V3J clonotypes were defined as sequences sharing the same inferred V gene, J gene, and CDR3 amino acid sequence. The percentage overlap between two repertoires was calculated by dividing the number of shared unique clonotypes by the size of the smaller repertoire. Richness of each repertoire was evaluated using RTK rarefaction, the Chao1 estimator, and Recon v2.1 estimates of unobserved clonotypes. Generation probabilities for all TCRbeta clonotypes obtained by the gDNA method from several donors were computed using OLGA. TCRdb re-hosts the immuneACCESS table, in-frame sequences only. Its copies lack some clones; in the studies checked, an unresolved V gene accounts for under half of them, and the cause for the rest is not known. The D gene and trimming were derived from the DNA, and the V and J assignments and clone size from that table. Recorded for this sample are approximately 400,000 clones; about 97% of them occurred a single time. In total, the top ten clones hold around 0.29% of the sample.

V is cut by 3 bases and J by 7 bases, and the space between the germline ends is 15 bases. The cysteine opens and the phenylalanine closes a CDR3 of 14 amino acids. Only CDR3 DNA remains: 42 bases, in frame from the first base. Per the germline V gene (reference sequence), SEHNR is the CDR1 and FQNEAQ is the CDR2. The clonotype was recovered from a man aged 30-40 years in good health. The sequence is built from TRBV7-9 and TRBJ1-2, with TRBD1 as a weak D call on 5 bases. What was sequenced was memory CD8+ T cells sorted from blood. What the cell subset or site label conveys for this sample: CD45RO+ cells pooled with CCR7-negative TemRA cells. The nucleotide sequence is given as TGTGCCAGCAGCTTTGGGCAGGGCATCCGTGGCTACACCTTC. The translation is CASSFGQGIRGYTF. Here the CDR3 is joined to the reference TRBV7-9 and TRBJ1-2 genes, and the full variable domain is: DTGVSQNPRHKITKRGQNVTFRCDPISEHNRLYWYRQTLGQGPEFLTYFQNEAQLEKSRLLSDRFSAERPKGSFSTLEIQRTEQGDSAMYLCASSFGQGIRGYTFGSGTRLTVV.